This T cell receptor beta chain is drawn from a study of T cell repertoires in cytomegalovirus infection. TCRdb reprocessed the reads with MiXCR, giving one entry per CDR3 protein. The repertoire consists of some 680,000 distinct CDR3 sequences, with roughly 35% occurring once and the leading ten covering 2.5% to 3%. The CDR3 is made up of 15 amino acids. Trimming left V 5 bases short and J 5 bases short, with 16 bases between. Germline V gene lookup returns CDR1 SGHTA and CDR2 FQGNSA. The chain combines TRBV7-2 with TRBJ2-1, with D perhaps TRBD2 (5 bases). This TCR was sampled from a human donor in good health (CMV status not recorded). Some clones in this sample may be carry-over from other donors' samples. The sequenced sample consisted of PBMCs. The CDR3 region is CASSGERAGNNEQFF. The DNA of the CDR3 is TGTGCCAGCAGCGGTGAGAGGGCCGGAAACAATGAGCAGTTCTTC.